This TCR beta chain was captured by sequencing in a study of cytomegalovirus exposure and HLA in healthy donors. Comment on this clone: As yet, its antigen is unknown.

13 Jbeta primers and 60 Vbeta primers were used for the PCR. Sequencing was performed with immunoSEQ multiplex PCR; in TCRdb, only in-frame clones are kept and a portion is missing. This sample has approximately 100,000 clones; approximately 64% occur once, and the top ten carry 3% to 3.5%. The study's findings and limits: Versus the approximately 700-donor mean, an Asian-associated ancestry cluster reportedly showed fewer N-insertions in a later analysis. Overall, roughly 160 TCR beta chains were annotated as cytomegalovirus-associated.

CDR3 size: 13 residues. Per germline, CDR1 MNHNS and CDR2 SASEGT. V shed 5 bases and J shed 5 bases, with 12 bases lying between them. The V gene is TRBV6-1, the J gene TRBJ2-5; maybe TRBD1 (5 bases). What was sequenced was PBMCs. The sequence came from a man in his fifties or sixties in good health and CMV-seronegative. This chain's CDR3 is CASSTGSRETQYF. Written as DNA, the CDR3 is TGTGCCAGCAGTACAGGTTCTCGGGAGACCCAGTACTTC.